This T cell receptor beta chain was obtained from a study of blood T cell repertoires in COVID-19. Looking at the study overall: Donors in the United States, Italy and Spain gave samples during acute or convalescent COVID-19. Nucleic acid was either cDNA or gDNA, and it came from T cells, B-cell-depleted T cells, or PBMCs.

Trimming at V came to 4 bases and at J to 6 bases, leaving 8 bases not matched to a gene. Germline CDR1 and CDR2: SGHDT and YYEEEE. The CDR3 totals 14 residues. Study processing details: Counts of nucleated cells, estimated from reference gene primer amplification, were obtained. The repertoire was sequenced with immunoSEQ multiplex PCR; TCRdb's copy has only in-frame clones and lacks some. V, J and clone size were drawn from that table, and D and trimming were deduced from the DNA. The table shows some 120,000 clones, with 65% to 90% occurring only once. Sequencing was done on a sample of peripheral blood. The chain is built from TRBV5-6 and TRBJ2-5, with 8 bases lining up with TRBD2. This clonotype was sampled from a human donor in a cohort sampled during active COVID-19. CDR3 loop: CASSPGAGGQTQYF. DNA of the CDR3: TGTGCCAGCAGCCCCGGGGCGGGGGGCCAGACCCAGTACTTC.